The 19 T cell receptor beta chains in this list originate from one sample, sequenced in a study of identical twins (dated by TCRdb to about 2016). The library was prepared using 5' RACE. The listed sequencing device is Illumina HiSeq 2000. TCRdb handled the public reads itself, with Q25 trimming in fastp and clone calling in MiXCR, and kept productive beta chains. Rows merge per CDR3 protein into single entries with the most common DNA and genes. The sample table records roughly 250,000 distinct CDR3 sequences; around 15% of these occur just once. The ten largest clones capture 8.5% to 10% of the sample. Material: memory (CD45RO+) T cells sorted from blood. What the cell subset or site label conveys for this sample: CD45RO+ enriched T cells. The source is a woman under 30 in good health.

This clonotype was detected a few times. The rearrangement joins TRBV19 to TRBJ2-5; D perhaps matches TRBD1 (7 bases). The CDR3 is 14 amino acids. CDR1 is LNHDA, CDR2 SQIVND, per germline (reference sequence). The V gene lost 5 bases and the J gene lost 5 bases, with 15 bases spanning the gap. This CDR3 is CASSLTGAGETQYF. Here the CDR3 DNA reads TGTGCCAGTAGTCTTACAGGGGCGGGGGAGACCCAGTACTTC.

V and J are TRBV27 and TRBJ1-2, with D uncertain. The CDR3 covers 13 residues. The V and J ends lost 3 bases and 7 bases respectively, with 12 bases between them. In germline, CDR1 is MNHEY, CDR2 SMNVEV (reference sequence). The CDR3 nucleotides read TGTGCCAGCAGTTTTAGCGCCTCTATTGGCTACACCTTC. Its protein product is CASSFSASIGYTF.

This clonotype appeared a few times. The V call is TRBV3-1, the J call TRBJ1-4; no firm D call. Per the germline V gene, CDR1 is LGHDT and CDR2 is YNNKEL (reference sequence). With 3 bases removed from V and 5 bases from J, the gap between germline ends came to 10 bases. The CDR3 is 14 residues long. CDR3 coding DNA: TGTGCCAGCAGCCACTCACTCTCCAATGAAAAACTGTTTTTT. Protein sequence: CASSHSLSNEKLFF.

The V call is TRBV11-1, the J call TRBJ1-2; no clear D gene. CDR1 and CDR2 (germline): SGHAT, FQDESV (reference sequence). This CDR3 spans 13 amino acids. Trimming took 3 bases from V and 6 from J, leaving 11 bases between them. The CDR3 region has the DNA TGTGCCAGCAGCTTGTCTTCCGCTGATGGCTACACCTTC. Encoded protein: CASSLSSADGYTF.

The chain employs TRBV20-1 and TRBJ2-7; 9 bases agree with TRBD2. CDR1 is DFQATT and CDR2 is SNEGSKA in the germline V gene (reference sequence). V lost 4 bases, J lost 4 bases, and 8 bases stayed unmatched. The CDR3 loop spans 14 amino acids. CDR3 in DNA: TGCAGTGCTACCGGAATGACTAGCGGTTACGAGCAGTACTTC. Translation: CSATGMTSGYEQYF.

J is TRBJ2-1 and V is TRBV10-2; D is possibly TRBD2 (5 bases). The germline V gene has CDR1 WSHSY and CDR2 SAAADI. V lost 5 bases to trimming and J lost 5 bases, with 16 bases between them. The CDR3 is 15 amino acids. The CDR3 sequence: CASSHPGTRNNEQFF. The CDR3 bases are TGCGCCAGCAGTCACCCAGGTACTAGGAACAATGAGCAGTTCTTC.

This rearrangement joins TRBV5-5 to TRBJ2-3; D remains unclear. Trimming removed 2 bases from V and 6 bases from J, with 7 bases in between. Germline CDR1 is SGHKS and CDR2 is YYEKEE (reference sequence). CDR3 length: 12 residues. For the CDR3, the DNA is TGTGCCAGCAGCTTTGCGCTGGATACGCAGTATTTT. This codes for CASSFALDTQYF.

This clonotype was detected many times. This chain joins TRBV5-6 and TRBJ2-5; unclear D gene. V gave up 0 bases and J gave up 5 bases, with 8 bases separating them. Germline V gene data show CDR1 as SGHDT and CDR2 as YYEEEE. The CDR3 is 13 residues long. This chain's CDR3 is CASSLVLSETQYF. Here the CDR3 DNA reads TGTGCCAGCAGCTTGGTTTTGTCGGAGACCCAGTACTTC.

The J gene is TRBJ1-1, the V gene TRBV6-5, with D perhaps TRBD1 (6 bases). Germline CDR1 reads MNHEY; CDR2 reads SVGAGI. Trimming removed 2 bases from V and 5 bases from J, with 12 bases in between. CDR3 length equals 14 residues. The CDR3 loop reads CASSYKGVHTEAFF. The CDR3, as DNA: TGTGCCAGCAGTTACAAGGGGGTGCATACTGAAGCTTTCTTT.

The V call is TRBV5-1, the J call TRBJ2-1; possible D gene TRBD2, 6 bases. The V and J ends lost 5 bases and 6 bases respectively, with 12 bases between them. The germline V gene has CDR1 SGHRS and CDR2 YFSETQ. The CDR3 consists of 13 residues. CDR3 nucleotides: TGCGCCAGCAGTTTTGCGGGGCTCAATGAGCAGTTCTTC. Protein product: CASSFAGLNEQFF.

The rearrangement uses TRBV9 and TRBJ2-1; 10 bases are shared with TRBD1. There are 15 residues in the CDR3. In germline, CDR1 is SGDLS, CDR2 YYNGEE. Losses at the gene ends were 4 bases for V and 9 bases for J; bases not matched to a gene: 10. This CDR3 reads CASSPRTGGEGEQFF. Here the CDR3 DNA reads TGTGCCAGCAGCCCCCGGACAGGGGGGGAAGGTGAGCAGTTCTTC.

Ten or more counts support this clonotype. This chain connects TRBV5-6 to TRBJ1-3; D not certain. The CDR3 spans 13 residues. Trimming pared 2 bases from V and 8 bases from J, leaving 11 bases between. CDR1 SGHDT and CDR2 YYEEEE come from the germline V gene. CDR3 sequence (DNA): TGTGCCAGCAGCTTTAATGCGGGAGACACCATATATTTT. It specifies CASSFNAGDTIYF.

The genes are TRBV12-3 or TRBV12-4 and TRBJ2-3; no clear D gene. Trimming removed 3 bases from V and 4 bases from J, with 11 bases in between. The CDR3 length is 14 residues. The CDR3 spells CASSLTGFADTQYF. Here the CDR3 DNA reads TGTGCCAGCAGTTTGACCGGGTTTGCAGATACGCAGTATTTT.

Regarding this clonotype: The junction shows a germline mismatch at one end, possibly a read error. The chain has TRBV6-5 and TRBJ2-3; a weak D match, TRBD1 (6 bases). Germline assignment: CDR1 MNHEY and CDR2 SVGAGI. CDR3 size: 16 residues. CDR3 amino acids: CASSYFSGAGTDTQYF. In DNA form, the CDR3 reads TGTGCTAGCAGTTACTTCTCAGGGGCAGGCACAGATACGCAGTATTTT.

The CDR3 DNA reads as TGCAGTGCTAGAGGGTCGGCCGCAACTAATGAAAAACTGTTTTTT. This encodes CSARGSAATNEKLFF. The chain uses TRBV20-1 and TRBJ1-4, with D uncertain. The V end was cut by 1 base, the J end by 0 bases, with 9 bases between. Looked up from germline, CDR1 is DFQATT and CDR2 is SNEGSKA (reference sequence). The CDR3 totals 15 residues.

This chain links TRBV6-1 with TRBJ1-2; D unresolved. V lost 0 bases to trimming and J lost 7 bases, with 9 bases between them. The CDR3 spans 13 residues. Germline values: CDR1 MNHNS, CDR2 SASEGT. CDR3 coding DNA: TGTGCCAGCAGTGAAGCGGCTAGGGTTGGCTACACCTTC. Amino acids: CASSEAARVGYTF.

This clonotype occurred a few times. The V call is TRBV7-2, the J call TRBJ1-6; D is undetermined. There are 15 residues in the CDR3. Between the trimmed V and J ends, which lost 1 base and 10 bases, there was a span of 14 bases. Germline CDR1 is SGHTA and CDR2 is FQGNSA. CDR3 protein: CASSLGPGAQSPLHF. The CDR3 coding sequence is TGTGCCAGCAGCTTAGGTCCGGGTGCCCAATCACCCCTCCACTTT.

This clonotype was seen more than once but under ten times. The chain carries TRBV11-1 and TRBJ1-1, with D perhaps matching TRBD1 (5 bases). Germline V gives CDR1 SGHAT, CDR2 FQDESV (reference sequence). V was clipped by 0 bases and J by 3 bases, with 11 bases between them. This CDR3 region has 15 residues. The CDR3, as DNA: TGTGCCAGCAGCTTAGCGTCGGGGCTATACACTGAAGCTTTCTTT. Translated, it gives CASSLASGLYTEAFF.

This clonotype was counted between two and nine times. V and J are TRBV2 and TRBJ1-5, with TRBD1 matching over 7 bases. CDR1 and CDR2 from the germline V gene are SNHLY and FYNNEI. CDR3 length: 13 amino acids. V lost 3 bases, J lost 7 bases, and 3 bases stayed unmatched. The CDR3 nucleotides are TGTGCCAGCAGTGACGACAGGGACCAGCCCCAGCATTTT. It translates to CASSDDRDQPQHF. The full variable domain, rest sourced from reference TRBV2 and TRBJ1-5, is EPEVTQTPSHQVTQMGQEVILRCVPISNHLYFYWYRQILGQKVEFLVSFYNNEISEKSEIFDDQFSVERPDGSNFTLKIRSTKLEDSAMYFCASSDDRDQPQHFGDGTRLSIL.